This T cell receptor beta chain derives from a study of T cell changes during pregnancy in multiple sclerosis. Produced via immunoSEQ multiplex PCR; TCRdb's table is partial and in-frame only. Among roughly 97,000 clones listed, approximately 90% were seen once. The sequence came from a female donor in good health, enrolled as a control in a pregnancy study. Material: peripheral blood, obtained in the second trimester of pregnancy.

In DNA form, the CDR3 reads TGTGCCAGCAGCTTAGGAGCAGGGGGCGCAGAGACCCAGTACTTC. This gives the protein CASSLGAGGAETQYF. The gene calls are TRBV7-9 and TRBJ2-5; 8 nucleotides agree with TRBD1. From germline, CDR1 is SEHNR and CDR2 FQNEAQ (reference sequence). V dropped 1 base and J dropped 4; count of bases not matched to a gene: 5. The CDR3 spans 15 residues. The full variable domain, its missing parts supplied by reference TRBV7-9 and TRBJ2-5, is DTGVSQNPRHKITKRGQNVTFRCDPISEHNRLYWYRQTLGQGPEFLTYFQNEAQLEKSRLLSDRFSAERPKGSFSTLEIQRTEQGDSAMYLCASSLGAGGAETQYFGPGTRLLVL.